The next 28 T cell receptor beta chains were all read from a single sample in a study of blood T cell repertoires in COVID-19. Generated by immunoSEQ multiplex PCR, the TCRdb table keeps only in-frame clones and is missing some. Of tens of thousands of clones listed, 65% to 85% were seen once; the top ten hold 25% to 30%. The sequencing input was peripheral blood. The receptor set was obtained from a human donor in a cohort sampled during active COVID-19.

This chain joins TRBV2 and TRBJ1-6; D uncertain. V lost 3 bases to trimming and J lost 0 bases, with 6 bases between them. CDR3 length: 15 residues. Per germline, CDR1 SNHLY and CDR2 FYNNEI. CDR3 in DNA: TGTGCCAGCAGTGAGTGGAGCTCCTATAATTCACCCCTCCACTTT. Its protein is CASSEWSSYNSPLHF.

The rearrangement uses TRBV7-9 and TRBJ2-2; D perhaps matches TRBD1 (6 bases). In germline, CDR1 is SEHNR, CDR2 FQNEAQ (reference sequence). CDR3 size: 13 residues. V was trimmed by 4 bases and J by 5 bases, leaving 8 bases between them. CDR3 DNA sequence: TGTGCCAGCAGCTCCAGGGGTACCGGGGAGCTGTTTTTT. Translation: CASSSRGTGELFF.

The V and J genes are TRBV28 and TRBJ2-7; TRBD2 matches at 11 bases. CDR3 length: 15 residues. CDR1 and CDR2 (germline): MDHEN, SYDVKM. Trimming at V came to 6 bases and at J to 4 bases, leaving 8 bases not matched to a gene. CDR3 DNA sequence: TGTGCCAGCAGCCCGACTAGCGGGGTACCGTACGAGCAGTACTTC. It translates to CASSPTSGVPYEQYF. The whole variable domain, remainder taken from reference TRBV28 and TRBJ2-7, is DVKVTQSSRYLVKRTGEKVFLECVQDMDHENMFWYRQDPGLGLRLIYFSYDVKMKEKGDIPEGYSVSREKKERFSLILESASTNQTSMYLCASSPTSGVPYEQYFGPGTRLTVT.

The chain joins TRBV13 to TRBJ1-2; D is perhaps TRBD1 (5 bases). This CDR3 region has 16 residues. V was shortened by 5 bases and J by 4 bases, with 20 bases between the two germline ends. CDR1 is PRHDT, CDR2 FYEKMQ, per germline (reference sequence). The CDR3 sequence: CASSDQGTARVYGYTF. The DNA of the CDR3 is TGTGCCAGCAGCGATCAAGGAACAGCCAGGGTCTATGGCTACACCTTC.

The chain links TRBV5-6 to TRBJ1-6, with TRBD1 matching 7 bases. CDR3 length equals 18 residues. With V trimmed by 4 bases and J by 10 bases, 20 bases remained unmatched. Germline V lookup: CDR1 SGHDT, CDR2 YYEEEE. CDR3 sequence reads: CASSGGGGTDPAESPLHF. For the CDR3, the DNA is TGTGCCAGCAGCGGAGGGGGCGGGACAGATCCTGCAGAATCACCCCTCCACTTT.

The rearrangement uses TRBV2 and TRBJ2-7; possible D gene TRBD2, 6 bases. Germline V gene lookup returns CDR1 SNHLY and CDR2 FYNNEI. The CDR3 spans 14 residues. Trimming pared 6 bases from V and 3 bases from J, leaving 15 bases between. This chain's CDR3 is CASRMRGPNYEQYF. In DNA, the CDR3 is TGTGCCAGCAGAATGCGGGGACCCAACTACGAGCAGTACTTC.

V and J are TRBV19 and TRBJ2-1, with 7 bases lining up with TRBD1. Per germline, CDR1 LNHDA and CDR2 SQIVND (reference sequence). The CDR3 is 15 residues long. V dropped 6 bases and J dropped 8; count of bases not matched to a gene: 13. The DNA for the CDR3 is TGTGCCAGTAGCATTCAGGTACACAGGGGCGATGAGCAGTTCTTC. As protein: CASSIQVHRGDEQFF.

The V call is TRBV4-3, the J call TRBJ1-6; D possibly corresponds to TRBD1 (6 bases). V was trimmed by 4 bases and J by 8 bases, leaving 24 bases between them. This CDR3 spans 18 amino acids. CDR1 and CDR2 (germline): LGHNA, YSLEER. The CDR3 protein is CASSLRLRVEQGDSPLHF. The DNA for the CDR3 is TGCGCCAGCAGCCTACGACTTCGAGTGGAACAGGGAGATTCACCCCTCCACTTT.

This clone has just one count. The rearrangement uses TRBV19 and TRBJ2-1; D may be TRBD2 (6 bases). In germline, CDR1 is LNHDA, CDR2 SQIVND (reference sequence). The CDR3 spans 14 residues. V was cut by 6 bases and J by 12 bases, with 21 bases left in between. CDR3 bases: TGTGCCAGTAGCCAGCAAGGGACTGTTGGTTGGCAGTTCTTC. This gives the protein CASSQQGTVGWQFF.

For the CDR3, the DNA is TGTGCCAGCAACGGGGACAATTCCTACGAGCAGTACTTC. Translated: CASNGDNSYEQYF. This chain joins TRBV5-4 and TRBJ2-7; tentative D call: TRBD1 (6 bases). CDR1 SGHNT and CDR2 YYREEE come from the germline V gene (reference sequence). Trimming took off 6 bases at V and 1 base at J, with 11 bases between the two ends. The CDR3 spans 13 residues.

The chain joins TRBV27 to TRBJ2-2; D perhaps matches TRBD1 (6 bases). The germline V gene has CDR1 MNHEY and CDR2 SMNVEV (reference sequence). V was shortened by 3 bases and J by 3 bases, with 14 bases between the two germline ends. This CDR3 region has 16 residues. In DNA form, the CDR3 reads TGTGCCAGCAGTTTGCGGTTGGGGGCGGACACCGGGGAGCTGTTTTTT. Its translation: CASSLRLGADTGELFF.

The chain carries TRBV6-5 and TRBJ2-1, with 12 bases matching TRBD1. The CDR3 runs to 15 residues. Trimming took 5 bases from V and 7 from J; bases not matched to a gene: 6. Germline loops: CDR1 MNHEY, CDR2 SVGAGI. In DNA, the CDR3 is TGTGCCAGCAGTCCCGGGACAGGGGGCACGAATGAGCAGTTCTTC. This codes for CASSPGTGGTNEQFF.

The CDR3 loop reads CASRGTGFGYTF. The CDR3 DNA is TGTGCCAGCAGGGGAACAGGGTTTGGCTACACCTTC. This sequence joins TRBV2 and TRBJ1-2, with a tentative D call TRBD1 (6 bases). Germline V gene sequence: CDR1 SNHLY, CDR2 FYNNEI. The CDR3 covers 12 residues. V dropped 6 bases and J dropped 7 bases, with 12 bases sitting between them. The full variable domain, in which reference TRBV2 and TRBJ1-2 provide the parts outside the CDR3, is EPEVTQTPSHQVTQMGQEVILRCVPISNHLYFYWYRQILGQKVEFLVSFYNNEISEKSEIFDDQFSVERPDGSNFTLKIRSTKLEDSAMYFCASRGTGFGYTFGSGTRLTVV.

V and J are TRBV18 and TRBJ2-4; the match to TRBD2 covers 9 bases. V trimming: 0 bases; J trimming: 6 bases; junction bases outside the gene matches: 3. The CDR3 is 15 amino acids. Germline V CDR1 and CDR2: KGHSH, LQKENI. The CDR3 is CASSPPLTSGNIQYF. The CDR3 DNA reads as TGTGCCAGCTCACCACCGTTGACTAGCGGAAACATTCAGTACTTC.

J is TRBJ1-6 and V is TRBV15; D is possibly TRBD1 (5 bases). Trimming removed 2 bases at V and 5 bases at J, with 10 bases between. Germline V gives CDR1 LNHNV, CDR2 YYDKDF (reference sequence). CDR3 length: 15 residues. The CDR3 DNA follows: TGTGCCACCAGCAGAAAGGACATGGATAATTCACCCCTCCACTTT. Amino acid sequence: CATSRKDMDNSPLHF.

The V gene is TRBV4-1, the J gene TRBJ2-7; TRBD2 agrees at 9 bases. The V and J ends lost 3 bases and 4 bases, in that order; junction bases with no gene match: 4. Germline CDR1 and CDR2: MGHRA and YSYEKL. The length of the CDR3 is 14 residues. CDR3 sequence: CASSQMGLAYEQYF. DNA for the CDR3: TGCGCCAGCAGCCAGATGGGACTAGCTTACGAGCAGTACTTC.

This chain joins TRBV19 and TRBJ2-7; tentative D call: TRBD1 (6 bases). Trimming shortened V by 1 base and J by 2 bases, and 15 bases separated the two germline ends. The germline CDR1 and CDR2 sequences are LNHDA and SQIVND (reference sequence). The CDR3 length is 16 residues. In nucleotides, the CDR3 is TGTGCCAGTAGTATAGGCGGCAGGGGTCTAACCTACGAGCAGTACTTC. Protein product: CASSIGGRGLTYEQYF.

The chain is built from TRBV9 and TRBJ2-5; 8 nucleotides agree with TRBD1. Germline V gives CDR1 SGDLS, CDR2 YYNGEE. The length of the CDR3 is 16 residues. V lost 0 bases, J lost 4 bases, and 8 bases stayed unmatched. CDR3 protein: CASSVATGQAGETQYF. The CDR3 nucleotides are TGTGCCAGCAGCGTAGCTACGGGACAGGCCGGAGAGACCCAGTACTTC.

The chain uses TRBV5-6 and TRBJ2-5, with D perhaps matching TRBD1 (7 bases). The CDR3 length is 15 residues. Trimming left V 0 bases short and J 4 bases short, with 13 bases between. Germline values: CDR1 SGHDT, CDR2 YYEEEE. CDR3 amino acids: CASSLVGGGGETQYF. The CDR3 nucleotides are TGTGCCAGCAGCTTGGTTGGAGGGGGCGGAGAGACCCAGTACTTC.

Here the CDR3 reads CASSSVGRIGYGYTF. Written as DNA, the CDR3 is TGTGCCAGCAGCTCGGTGGGGCGCATCGGCTATGGCTACACCTTC. The V call is TRBV5-4, the J call TRBJ1-2; TRBD1 might be the D (5 bases). The germline V and J ends were trimmed by 3 bases and 4 bases, with 16 bases remaining between them. The CDR3 length is 15 residues. The V gene's germline CDR1 is SGHNT and CDR2 YYREEE (reference sequence).

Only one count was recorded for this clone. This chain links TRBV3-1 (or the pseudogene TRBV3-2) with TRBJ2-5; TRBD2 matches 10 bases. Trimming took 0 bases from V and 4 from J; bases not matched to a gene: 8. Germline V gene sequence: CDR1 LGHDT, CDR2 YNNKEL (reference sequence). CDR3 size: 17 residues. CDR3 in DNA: TGTGCCAGCAGCCAAGACGGAGCGGGGGGGCATGGAGAGACCCAGTACTTC. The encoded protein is CASSQDGAGGHGETQYF.

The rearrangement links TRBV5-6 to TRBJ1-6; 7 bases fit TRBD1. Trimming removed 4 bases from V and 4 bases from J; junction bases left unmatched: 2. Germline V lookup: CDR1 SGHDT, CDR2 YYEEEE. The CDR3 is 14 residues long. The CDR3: CASSPGQYNSPLHF. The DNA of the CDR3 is TGTGCCAGCAGCCCGGGACAGTATAATTCACCCCTCCACTTT.

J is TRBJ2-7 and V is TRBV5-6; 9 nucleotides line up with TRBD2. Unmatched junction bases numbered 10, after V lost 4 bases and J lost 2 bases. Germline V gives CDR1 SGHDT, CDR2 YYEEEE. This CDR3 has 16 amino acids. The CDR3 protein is CASSGRWLAGTYEQYF. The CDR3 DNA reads TGTGCCAGCAGCGGAAGGTGGCTAGCGGGGACCTACGAGCAGTACTTC.

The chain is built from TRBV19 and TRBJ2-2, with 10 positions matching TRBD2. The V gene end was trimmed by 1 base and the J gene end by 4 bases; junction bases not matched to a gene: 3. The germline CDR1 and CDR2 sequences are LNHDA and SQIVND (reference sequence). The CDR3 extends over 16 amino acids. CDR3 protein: CASSIVSGGTTGELFF. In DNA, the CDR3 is TGTGCCAGTAGTATAGTTAGCGGGGGGACCACCGGGGAGCTGTTTTTT.

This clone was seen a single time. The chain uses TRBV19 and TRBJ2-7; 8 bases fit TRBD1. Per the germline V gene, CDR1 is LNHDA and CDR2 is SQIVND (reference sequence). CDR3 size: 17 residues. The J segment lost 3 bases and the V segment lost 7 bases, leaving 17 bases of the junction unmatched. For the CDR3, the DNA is TGTGCCAGTATTGGCAGAGGGCCAGGGGGCCTCGTCTACGAGCAGTACTTC. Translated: CASIGRGPGGLVYEQYF.

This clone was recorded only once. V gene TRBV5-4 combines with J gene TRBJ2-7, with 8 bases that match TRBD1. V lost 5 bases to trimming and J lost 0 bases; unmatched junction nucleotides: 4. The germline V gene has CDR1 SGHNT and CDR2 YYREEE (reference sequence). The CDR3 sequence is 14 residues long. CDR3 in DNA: TGTGCCAGCAGATCAGACAGGGGCTCCTACGAGCAGTACTTC. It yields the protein CASRSDRGSYEQYF.

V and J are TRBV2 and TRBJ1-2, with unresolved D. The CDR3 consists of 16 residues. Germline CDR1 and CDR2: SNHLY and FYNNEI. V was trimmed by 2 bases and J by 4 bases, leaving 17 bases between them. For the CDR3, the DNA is TGTGCCAGCAGTGAATCCCCCGGAGGGCCTGGCTATGGCTACACCTTC. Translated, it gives CASSESPGGPGYGYTF.

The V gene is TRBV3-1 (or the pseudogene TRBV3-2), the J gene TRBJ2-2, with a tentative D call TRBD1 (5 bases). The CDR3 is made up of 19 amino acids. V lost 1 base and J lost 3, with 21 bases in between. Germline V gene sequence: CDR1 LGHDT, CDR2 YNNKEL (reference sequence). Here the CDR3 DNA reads TGTGCCAGCAGCCAAGTGTTACGACAGCCTGAGTCAGACACCGGGGAGCTGTTTTTT. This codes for CASSQVLRQPESDTGELFF.